Listed here are 12 T cell receptor beta chains from one sample, sequenced in a study of low-dose radiotherapy and immunotherapy resistance in tumors. Covering alpha and beta chains, TRAV- and TRBV-specific primers were used for the first-strand cDNA. The TCRs were subjected to amplification over about 20 PCR cycles employing a constant-region primer in conjunction with a V-primer adapter. TCRdb re-called the reads through MiXCR, storing one row per CDR3 protein. The sample shows around 13,000 distinct CDR3 sequences, around 75% of them seen only once. The receptors here all came from a human donor with advanced metastatic prostate, ovarian, gallbladder or colorectal cancer (not recorded which). This table probably holds off-target reads from a library built for another chain.

CDR3 coding DNA: TGTGCCAGCAGCTGGGCTCTAACCTACGAGCAGTACTTC. Protein: CASSWALTYEQYF. The chain joins TRBV7-2 to TRBJ2-7; D unresolved. The length of the CDR3 is 13 residues. CDR1 SGHTA and CDR2 FQGNSA come from the germline V gene. Trimming shortened V by 4 bases and J by 2 bases, and 9 bases separated the two germline ends.

This clonotype was seen a single time. The genes are TRBV6-6 and TRBJ2-1; D ambiguous. The CDR3 contains 11 residues. Trimming stripped 7 bases from V and 5 bases from J, with 6 bases between. Germline V gene lookup returns CDR1 MNHNY and CDR2 SVGAGI (reference sequence). CDR3 DNA sequence: TGTGCCAGCACCAGAAACAATGAGCAGTTCTTC. Translating gives CASTRNNEQFF.

This clonotype was seen only a few times. This chain connects TRBV5-6 to TRBJ2-7; 7 bases line up with TRBD1. Germline-derived CDR1 and CDR2 are SGHDT and YYEEEE. The CDR3 consists of 15 residues. V trimming: 5 bases; J trimming: 0 bases; junction bases outside the gene matches: 8. CDR3 loop: CASRDGYRGSYEQYF. As DNA, the CDR3 is TGTGCCAGCAGAGACGGCTACAGGGGCTCCTACGAGCAGTACTTC. The whole variable domain, filled in from reference TRBV5-6 and TRBJ2-7, reads DAGVTQSPTHLIKTRGQQVTLRCSPKSGHDTVSWYQQALGQGPQFIFQYYEEEERQRGNFPDRFSGHQFPNYSSELNVNALLLGDSALYLCASRDGYRGSYEQYFGPGTRLTVT.

The J gene is TRBJ2-2, the V gene TRBV5-4; D gene unclear. V was pared by 7 bases and J by 2 bases, with 15 bases between. CDR3 size: 15 residues. Germline CDR1 is SGHNT and CDR2 is YYREEE (reference sequence). The CDR3 sequence: CASRVGQHNTGELFF. In DNA, the CDR3 is TGTGCCAGCCGGGTTGGGCAGCACAACACCGGGGAGCTGTTTTTT.

The V gene is TRBV12-3 or TRBV12-4, the J gene TRBJ1-1, with TRBD1 as a possible D gene (5 bases). Trimming pared 6 bases from V and 1 base from J, leaving 9 bases between. CDR3 length: 13 residues. CDR3 in amino acids: CASSRTGNTEAFF. For the CDR3, the DNA is TGTGCCAGCAGCCGAACAGGGAACACTGAAGCTTTCTTT.

J is TRBJ1-1 and V is TRBV6-1; D gene unclear. CDR3 length: 13 amino acids. The V and J ends lost 4 bases and 5 bases respectively, with 11 bases between them. Germline-derived CDR1 and CDR2 are MNHNS and SASEGT. CDR3: CASSARRETEAFF. CDR3 nucleotides: TGTGCCAGCAGTGCAAGGAGAGAGACTGAAGCTTTCTTT.

In its sample, this clonotype was seen a few times. The rearrangement joins TRBV3-1 to TRBJ2-2; 8 bases fit TRBD1. Per the germline V gene, CDR1 is LGHDT and CDR2 is YNNKEL (reference sequence). J lost 3 bases, V lost 1 base, and 10 bases had no gene match. The CDR3 has 18 residues. CDR3 coding DNA: TGTGCCAGCAGCCAAGTGCTACGACAGGGGTACGACACCGGGGAGCTGTTTTTT. Its translation is CASSQVLRQGYDTGELFF.

The chain links TRBV10-1 to TRBJ2-7, with TRBD1 identical over 9 bases. CDR3 length: 14 residues. The V gene's germline CDR1 is WNHNN and CDR2 SYGVQD (reference sequence). V trimming: 6 bases; J trimming: 4 bases; junction bases outside the gene matches: 7. CDR3 bases: TGCGCCAGCAGCGCCGGGGACAGGGTTTACGAGCAGTACTTC. This encodes CASSAGDRVYEQYF.

The chain couples TRBV23-1 to TRBJ2-2; D is uncertain. TRBV23-1 is an ORF, and what it does is uncertain. The CDR3 is 13 residues long. V was pared by 8 bases and J by 5 bases, with 12 bases between. The CDR3 DNA reads TGCGCCAGCGACGGAAAGGGAACCGGGGAGCTGTTTTTT. This encodes CASDGKGTGELFF.

This clonotype was found once. The chain couples TRBV6-1 to TRBJ2-1; TRBD2 aligns across 16 bases. Trimming removed 0 bases from V and 2 bases from J; junction bases left unmatched: 1. CDR1 and CDR2 from the germline V gene are MNHNS and SASEGT. The CDR3 is 18 residues long. In DNA form, the CDR3 reads TGTGCCAGCAGTGAAGCGGGGACTAGCGGGGGGGCCTACAATGAGCAGTTCTTC. Its translation is CASSEAGTSGGAYNEQFF.

This clonotype was recorded once. The chain couples TRBV29-1 to TRBJ2-5; 7 bases match TRBD1. V trimming: 7 bases; J trimming: 6 bases; junction bases outside the gene matches: 11. The germline V gene encodes CDR1 SQVTM and CDR2 ANQGSEA. This CDR3 is 13 amino acids long. CDR3: CSGEPTGAKTQYF. CDR3 DNA sequence: TGCAGCGGGGAACCCACAGGGGCCAAGACCCAGTACTTC.

V and J are TRBV19 and TRBJ1-2, with 7 nucleotides matching TRBD1. V gave up 6 bases and J gave up 0 bases; unmatched junction bases: 4. Looked up from germline, CDR1 is LNHDA and CDR2 is SQIVND (reference sequence). The CDR3 sequence is 14 residues long. The CDR3 region is CASSPTGANYGYTF. CDR3 nucleotide sequence: TGTGCCAGTAGCCCTACAGGGGCTAACTATGGCTACACCTTC. Supplemented by reference TRBV19 and TRBJ1-2, the full variable domain reads DGGITQSPKYLFRKEGQNVTLSCEQNLNHDAMYWYRQDPGQGLRLIYYSQIVNDFQKGDIAEGYSVSREKKESFPLTVTSAQKNPTAFYLCASSPTGANYGYTFGSGTRLTVV.